Presented here are 9 T cell receptor beta chains from one specimen sequenced in a study of blood T cell repertoires in COVID-19 (dated by TCRdb to the early 2020s). The library was prepared using the immunoSEQ multiplex PCR assay. TCRdb provides this immuneACCESS table in a form limited to in-frame rearrangements. Some clones are lacking; in checked studies, under half of them reflect an unresolved V gene, and why the rest are absent is not known. This sample comprises around 120,000 clones, 87% of them detected only once. The ten largest make up under 30% of the sample. Source material: peripheral blood. The receptors were gathered from a woman aged 65 to 85 with acute or convalescent COVID-19.

The chain has TRBV5-1 and TRBJ1-6, with D perhaps matching TRBD1 (5 bases). The germline V gene encodes CDR1 SGHRS and CDR2 YFSETQ. Trimming pared 2 bases from V and 7 bases from J, leaving 13 bases between. This CDR3 has 15 amino acids. CDR3: CASSLDSRSNSPLHF. Here the CDR3 DNA reads TGCGCCAGCAGCTTAGACAGCAGAAGCAATTCACCCCTCCACTTT.

This chain links TRBV3-1 (or the pseudogene TRBV3-2) with TRBJ2-5, with D unclear. Trimming pared 2 bases from V and 7 bases from J, leaving 8 bases between. The CDR3 covers 12 residues. Germline assignment: CDR1 LGHDT and CDR2 YNNKEL (reference sequence). The CDR3 nucleotides are TGTGCCAGCAGCCAATACTCAGGGACCCAGTACTTC. Its protein is CASSQYSGTQYF.

The rearrangement links TRBV28 to TRBJ2-1, with D tentatively TRBD1 (5 bases). CDR3 length: 15 amino acids. With 7 bases removed from V and 2 bases from J, the gap between germline ends came to 15 bases. CDR1 and CDR2 (germline): MDHEN, SYDVKM. DNA of the CDR3: TGTGCCAGCACCCCGGGTTCCAGGGCCTACAATGAGCAGTTCTTC. Its protein is CASTPGSRAYNEQFF.

J is TRBJ2-2 and V is TRBV3-1 (or the pseudogene TRBV3-2); D is unclear. The V end was cut by 0 bases, the J end by 1 base, with 12 bases between. Germline values: CDR1 LGHDT, CDR2 YNNKEL (reference sequence). This CDR3 has 17 amino acids. The CDR3 region has the DNA TGTGCCAGCAGCCAAGATCGTCGGCCAGGGAACACCGGGGAGCTGTTTTTT. Amino acid sequence: CASSQDRRPGNTGELFF.

The V and J genes are TRBV4-1 and TRBJ1-1, with 7 bases identical to TRBD1. This CDR3 is built from 15 residues. With 1 base clipped from V and 0 bases from J, the junction kept 2 bases outside the gene matches. CDR1 and CDR2 (germline): MGHRA, YSYEKL. The CDR3 DNA is TGCGCCAGCAGCCAAGGACAGGGTGTGAACACTGAAGCTTTCTTT. Translated: CASSQGQGVNTEAFF.

The chain employs TRBV5-5 and TRBJ2-1; maybe TRBD1 (6 bases). This CDR3 is 13 amino acids long. Germline values: CDR1 SGHKS, CDR2 YYEKEE (reference sequence). Trimming removed 3 bases from V and 8 bases from J, with 12 bases in between. The chain's CDR3 is CASSSNRADEQFF. The CDR3 bases are TGTGCCAGCAGCTCTAACAGGGCCGATGAGCAGTTCTTC.

The chain is built from TRBV11-2 and TRBJ1-2; 9 positions match TRBD1. The germline CDR1 and CDR2 sequences are SGHAT and FQNNGV. The CDR3 extends over 14 amino acids. V lost 0 bases and J lost 6; bases outside the gene matches: 2. CDR3 sequence reads: CASSLEDRGHGYTF. CDR3 sequence (DNA): TGTGCCAGCAGCTTAGAGGACAGGGGCCATGGCTACACCTTC.

The chain employs TRBV6-4 and TRBJ1-1, with 10 nucleotides matching TRBD1. The J segment lost 5 bases and the V segment lost 4 bases, leaving 4 bases of the junction unmatched. CDR1 is MRHNA, CDR2 SNTAGT, per germline. This CDR3 comprises 14 residues. The CDR3 nucleotides read TGTGCCAGCAGTGTGACAGGGGGCGAGACTGAAGCTTTCTTT. Its translation is CASSVTGGETEAFF.

The chain carries TRBV2 and TRBJ1-1; 7 nucleotides match TRBD1. The CDR3 is 16 residues long. Germline lookup yields CDR1 SNHLY and CDR2 FYNNEI. The ends lost 7 bases at V and 4 bases at J; junction bases unmatched: 15. Written as DNA, the CDR3 is TGTGCCAGCACTCCCCTTCCAGGGGCAGGGGGCACTGAAGCTTTCTTT. Translation gives CASTPLPGAGGTEAFF.